The 26 T cell receptor beta chains in this list originate from one sample, sequenced in a study of blood T cells in healthy people across ages (dated by TCRdb to the mid-2010s). The library was built by means of 5' RACE. Sequencing was performed on an Illumina HiSeq 2500. A second PCR of about 7 to 12 cycles was run with a J-beta primer mix and a sample-barcoded 5' primer. In TCRdb, the public reads were trimmed at Q25 with fastp and aligned with MiXCR, with productive beta chains retained. Identical CDR3 proteins give one entry, which carries the most common genes and DNA. Recorded for this sample are about 1,500,000 distinct CDR3 sequences; around 39% of them occurred a single time. Together, the top ten hold less than 8% of the sample. Sample: blood. The receptors here all came from a woman younger than 35 in good health.

In its sample, this clonotype was seen a few times. V and J are TRBV28 and TRBJ2-7, with D tentatively TRBD1 (5 bases). The V gene's germline CDR1 is MDHEN and CDR2 SYDVKM. The CDR3 contains 14 residues. V shed 3 bases and J shed 3 bases, with 12 bases lying between them. As DNA, the CDR3 is TGTGCCAGCAGTTTGGTAGGGGCTATCTACGAGCAGTACTTC. It is translated as CASSLVGAIYEQYF. The complete variable domain, with remaining parts taken from reference TRBV28 and TRBJ2-7, reads DVKVTQSSRYLVKRTGEKVFLECVQDMDHENMFWYRQDPGLGLRLIYFSYDVKMKEKGDIPEGYSVSREKKERFSLILESASTNQTSMYLCASSLVGAIYEQYFGPGTRLTVT.

This clonotype appeared many times. The chain employs TRBV6-1 and TRBJ2-3; 9 positions match TRBD1. This CDR3 spans 14 amino acids. Trimming cost V 4 bases and J 1 base; bases outside gene matches: 0. The germline CDR1 and CDR2 sequences are MNHNS and SASEGT. As DNA, the CDR3 is TGTGCCAGCAGTGGGACAGGGGGCACAGATACGCAGTATTTT. Protein sequence: CASSGTGGTDTQYF.

This clonotype was observed a handful of times. The rearrangement joins TRBV5-1 to TRBJ2-7; D possibly uses TRBD1 or TRBD2 (5 bases each). V dropped 4 bases and J dropped 10 bases, with 18 bases sitting between them. The germline V gene encodes CDR1 SGHRS and CDR2 YFSETQ. The CDR3 loop spans 13 amino acids. The CDR3 nucleotides are TGCGCCAGCAGCGATGGGACCGCCCTGGGACAGTACTTC. Its translation: CASSDGTALGQYF.

J is TRBJ1-1 and V is TRBV6-5, with D possibly being TRBD1 (6 bases). Germline-derived CDR1 and CDR2 are MNHEY and SVGAGI. Between the trimmed V and J ends, which lost 7 bases and 4 bases, there was a span of 13 bases. The CDR3 totals 13 residues. CDR3 bases: TGTGCCAGCAAAAAAACAGGGAGCACTGAAGCTTTCTTT. Translating it yields CASKKTGSTEAFF.

The chain uses TRBV7-9 and TRBJ2-1, with 10 bases aligning to TRBD1. V shed 5 bases and J 3 bases; nucleotides not matched to a gene: 13. The CDR3 is made up of 18 amino acids. Germline V lookup: CDR1 SEHNR, CDR2 FQNEAQ (reference sequence). The CDR3 protein is CASSKEYRDRGFYNEQFF. CDR3 nucleotides: TGTGCCAGCAGCAAAGAGTACCGGGACAGGGGTTTCTACAATGAGCAGTTCTTC.

The chain employs TRBV7-6 and TRBJ2-5, with D maybe TRBD2 (6 bases). This CDR3 contains 15 residues. Trimming left V 1 base short and J 11 bases short, with 20 bases between. Per the germline V gene, CDR1 is SGHVS and CDR2 is FNYEAQ. The CDR3 DNA reads TGTGCCAGCAGCTTAGAGTGGGGGGTCATTAATGAGCAGTACTTC. Residues: CASSLEWGVINEQYF.

The chain has TRBV21-1 and TRBJ1-3; TRBD1, the table's D call, was not compared with the DNA. TRBV21-1 is assigned pseudogene status. CDR3 size: 17 residues. The DNA of the CDR3 is TGTGCCAGCAGCAAAGCGGGGGGGGCAGGAGACGGAAACACCATATATTTT. It specifies CASSKAGGAGDGNTIYF.

The J gene is TRBJ2-7, the V gene TRBV7-2; D ambiguous. Germline CDR1 reads SGHTA; CDR2 reads FQGNSA. The CDR3 loop spans 16 amino acids. The ends were cut back, 3 bases at V and 7 bases at J, with 22 bases in the middle. The CDR3 DNA reads as TGTGCCAGCAGCTTCAAGACCCGGAGCTCCTACAATGAGCAGTACTTC. Translated, it gives CASSFKTRSSYNEQYF.

This clonotype was detected a few times. V and J are TRBV6-5 and TRBJ2-5; 10 bases line up with TRBD2. CDR1 MNHEY and CDR2 SVGAGI come from the germline V gene. The length of the CDR3 is 19 residues. Unmatched junction bases numbered 15, after V lost 4 bases and J lost 1 base. The CDR3 nucleotides read TGTGCCAGCAGTTCTCCGGGAGCGGGAGGGCCGATTGCCCAAGAGACCCAGTACTTC. It translates to CASSSPGAGGPIAQETQYF.

The chain combines TRBV6-2 or TRBV6-3 with TRBJ2-7, with TRBD2 matching 10 bases. CDR3 size: 15 residues. In germline, CDR1 is MNHEY, CDR2 SVGEGT. V lost 6 bases to trimming and J lost 5 bases; unmatched junction nucleotides: 10. The CDR3 loop is CASSEPGLAWDEQYF. The CDR3 DNA sequence: TGTGCCAGCAGCGAGCCGGGACTAGCGTGGGACGAGCAGTACTTC.

There are a few counts of this clonotype. The rearrangement joins TRBV5-1 to TRBJ2-1; TRBD2 matches 9 bases. V gave up 2 bases and J gave up 9 bases; unmatched junction bases: 3. Germline assignment: CDR1 SGHRS and CDR2 YFSETQ. The CDR3 spans 13 residues. The CDR3 sequence: CASSLGTSIEQFF. The CDR3, as DNA: TGCGCCAGCAGCTTAGGGACTAGCATTGAGCAGTTCTTC.

The chain uses TRBV6-6 and TRBJ1-1; D gene unclear. Trimming cost V 6 bases and J 3 bases, with 14 bases left between them. Looked up from germline, CDR1 is MNHNY and CDR2 is SVGAGI (reference sequence). CDR3 size: 14 residues. This chain's CDR3 is CASRYHDRDTEAFF. The DNA for the CDR3 is TGTGCCAGCAGGTACCACGATCGGGACACTGAAGCTTTCTTT.

In its sample, this clonotype was seen a few times. V usage is TRBV4-2 and J usage is TRBJ2-4; 8 bases line up with TRBD2. The last part of the DNA fits TRBJ2-7 better; the J call may be wrong. CDR3 size: 15 residues. Germline CDR1 is LGHNA and CDR2 is YNFKEQ. The CDR3 region has the DNA TGTGCCAGCAGGAGTGGATCCGCGGGGGGATACGAGCAGTACTTC. Its protein product is CASRSGSAGGYEQYF.

A few counts support this clonotype. The chain joins TRBV7-2 to TRBJ2-1, with D uncertain. This CDR3 is 16 amino acids long. CDR1 is SGHTA, CDR2 FQGNSA, per germline. Trimming removed 3 bases at V and 0 bases at J, with 12 bases between. DNA for the CDR3: TGTGCCAGCAGCTTCCGAGCGAAATCCTCCTACAATGAGCAGTTCTTC. Its protein is CASSFRAKSSYNEQFF.

The chain carries TRBV10-3 and TRBJ1-2; D is unclear. Looked up from germline, CDR1 is ENHRY and CDR2 is SYGVKD. With 0 bases removed from V and 4 bases from J, the gap between germline ends came to 12 bases. The CDR3 runs to 15 residues. In DNA form, the CDR3 reads TGTGCCATCAGTGAGTCGAATCCCAGCATCTATGGCTACACCTTC. Translated, it gives CAISESNPSIYGYTF.

The chain has TRBV7-6 and TRBJ2-4; no firm D call. TRBJ2-5 matches the DNA end more closely, so the J call is doubtful. The V gene's germline CDR1 is SGHVS and CDR2 FNYEAQ. The CDR3 length is 12 residues. The CDR3 DNA follows: TGTGCCAGCAGCGACCAGGCGGAGACCCAGTACTTC. This gives the protein CASSDQAETQYF.

The J gene is TRBJ2-1, the V gene TRBV12-3 or TRBV12-4, with 12 nucleotides matching TRBD1. The DNA matches TRBJ2-7 better at its end, which makes the J call doubtful. This CDR3 spans 16 amino acids. The CDR3 nucleotides are TGTGCCAGCAGTCCGGGACAGGGGGCCGCTTACAATGAGCAGTACTTC. It translates to CASSPGQGAAYNEQYF.

This clonotype was seen only a few times. As DNA, the CDR3 is TGTGCCAGCAAGGGCGGAGGGGGTAACACCGGGGAGCTGTTTTTT. The encoded protein is CASKGGGGNTGELFF. The genes are TRBV6-2 or TRBV6-3 and TRBJ2-2; either TRBD1 or TRBD2 may fit D (6 bases each). The CDR3 extends over 15 amino acids. The germline CDR1 and CDR2 sequences are MNHEY and SVGEGT. Trimming removed 7 bases from V and 2 bases from J, with 14 bases in between.

This clonotype was seen a few times. This sequence joins TRBV10-3 and TRBJ1-1, with a tentative D call TRBD1 (6 bases). Per germline, CDR1 ENHRY and CDR2 SYGVKD. V dropped 11 bases and J dropped 0 bases, with 13 bases sitting between them. This CDR3 contains 13 residues. As DNA, the CDR3 is TGTGCCTTCCGGCAGGGGATGAACACTGAAGCTTTCTTT. Protein: CAFRQGMNTEAFF.

The chain recombines TRBV7-2 with TRBJ2-7; no clear D gene. Germline CDR1 reads SGHTA; CDR2 reads FQGNSA. The CDR3 is 14 residues long. Between the trimmed V and J ends, which lost 1 base and 6 bases, there was a span of 13 bases. DNA for the CDR3: TGTGCCAGCAGCTTAGACAGATTTTCATGCGAGCAGTACTTC. Translation: CASSLDRFSCEQYF.

The chain couples TRBV4-1 to TRBJ2-7; TRBD2 matches 9 bases. CDR3 size: 16 residues. The V gene's germline CDR1 is MGHRA and CDR2 YSYEKL. The V and J ends lost 4 bases and 3 bases, in that order; junction bases with no gene match: 10. Written as DNA, the CDR3 is TGCGCCAGCAGCCGAGGGGGAGCGGGAGGTATCTACGAGCAGTACTTC. It encodes CASSRGGAGGIYEQYF.

V gene TRBV7-2 combines with J gene TRBJ2-1, with 7 bases matching TRBD2. V trimming: 5 bases; J trimming: 5 bases; junction bases outside the gene matches: 6. This CDR3 region has 14 residues. Germline V gene data show CDR1 as SGHTA and CDR2 as FQGNSA. The CDR3 spells CASSPSGLDNEQFF. CDR3 sequence (DNA): TGTGCCAGCAGCCCGTCCGGACTAGACAATGAGCAGTTCTTC.

Only a few counts were recorded for this clonotype. V gene TRBV24-1 combines with J gene TRBJ2-2; D not resolved. This CDR3 contains 13 residues. Germline values: CDR1 KGHDR, CDR2 SFDVKD. The ends were cut back, 5 bases at V and 4 bases at J, with 7 bases in the middle. This CDR3 is CATSGGGTGELFF. In DNA, the CDR3 is TGTGCCACCAGTGGAGGCGGCACCGGGGAGCTGTTTTTT.

Of note for this clonotype: Its ends do not fully match the called genes, so a read error is possible. V usage is TRBV7-2 and J usage is TRBJ2-7; TRBD2 matches at 9 bases. There are 16 residues in the CDR3. Germline V gene sequence: CDR1 SGHTA, CDR2 FQGNSA. CDR3 DNA: TGTGCCGGCAGCCAAGCAGCTAGCGGGACCACCTACGAGCAGTACTTC. Protein sequence: CAGSQAASGTTYEQYF.

The chain joins TRBV11-1 to TRBJ2-1; D may correspond to TRBD1 or TRBD2 (5 bases each). This CDR3 contains 16 residues. Trimming left V 4 bases short and J 4 bases short, with 17 bases between. Germline V gives CDR1 SGHAT, CDR2 FQDESV (reference sequence). CDR3 loop: CASSYSVSGTYNEQFF. The CDR3 bases are TGTGCCAGCAGCTATTCGGTTAGTGGGACGTACAATGAGCAGTTCTTC.

In its sample, this clonotype was seen a few times. The chain links TRBV6-5 to TRBJ1-5; D ambiguous. The germline CDR1 and CDR2 sequences are MNHEY and SVGAGI. Trimming removed 5 bases at V and 4 bases at J, with 9 bases between. The CDR3 has 13 residues. CDR3 sequence: CASSGRENQPQHF. CDR3 DNA: TGTGCCAGCAGTGGACGGGAGAATCAGCCCCAGCATTTT.